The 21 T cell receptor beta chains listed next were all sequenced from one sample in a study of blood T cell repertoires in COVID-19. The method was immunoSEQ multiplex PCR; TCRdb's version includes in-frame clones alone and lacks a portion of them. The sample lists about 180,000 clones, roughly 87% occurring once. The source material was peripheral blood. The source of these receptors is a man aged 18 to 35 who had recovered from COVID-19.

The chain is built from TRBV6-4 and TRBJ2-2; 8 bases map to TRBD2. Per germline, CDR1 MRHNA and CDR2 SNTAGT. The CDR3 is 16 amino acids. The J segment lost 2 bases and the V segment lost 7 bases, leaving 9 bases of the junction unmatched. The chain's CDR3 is CASIQGLAGNTGELFF. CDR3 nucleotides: TGTGCCAGCATACAAGGACTAGCTGGAAACACCGGGGAGCTGTTTTTT.

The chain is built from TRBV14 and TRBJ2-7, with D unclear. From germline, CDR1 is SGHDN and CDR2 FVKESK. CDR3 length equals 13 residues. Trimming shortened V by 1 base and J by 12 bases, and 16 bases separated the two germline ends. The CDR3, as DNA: TGTGCCAGCAGCCAAGCTCTAGTTTTAACCCGGTACTTC. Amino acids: CASSQALVLTRYF.

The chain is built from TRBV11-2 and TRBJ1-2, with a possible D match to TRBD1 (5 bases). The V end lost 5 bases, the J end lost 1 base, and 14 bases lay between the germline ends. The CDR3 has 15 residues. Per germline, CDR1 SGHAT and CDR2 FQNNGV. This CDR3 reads CASSLLGGFNYGYTF. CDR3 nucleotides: TGTGCCAGCAGCCTCCTCGGGGGGTTTAACTATGGCTACACCTTC.

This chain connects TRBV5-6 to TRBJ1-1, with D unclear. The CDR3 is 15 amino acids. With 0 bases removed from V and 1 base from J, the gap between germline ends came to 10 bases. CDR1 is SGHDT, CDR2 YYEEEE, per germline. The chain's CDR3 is CASSLARGRNTEAFF. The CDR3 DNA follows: TGTGCCAGCAGCTTGGCCCGAGGTAGGAACACTGAAGCTTTCTTT.

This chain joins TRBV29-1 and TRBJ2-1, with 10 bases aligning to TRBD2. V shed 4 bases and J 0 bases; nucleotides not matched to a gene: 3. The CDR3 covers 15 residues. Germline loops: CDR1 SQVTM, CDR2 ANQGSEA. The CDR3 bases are TGCAGCGTTGTACCTAGCGGGAGCTCCTACAATGAGCAGTTCTTC. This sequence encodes CSVVPSGSSYNEQFF.

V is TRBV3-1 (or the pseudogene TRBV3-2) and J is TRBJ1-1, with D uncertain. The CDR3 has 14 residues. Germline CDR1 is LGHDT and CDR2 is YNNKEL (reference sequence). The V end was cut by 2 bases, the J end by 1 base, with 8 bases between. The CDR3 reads CASSQPGWNTEAFF. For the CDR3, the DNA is TGTGCCAGCAGCCAACCGGGATGGAACACTGAAGCTTTCTTT.

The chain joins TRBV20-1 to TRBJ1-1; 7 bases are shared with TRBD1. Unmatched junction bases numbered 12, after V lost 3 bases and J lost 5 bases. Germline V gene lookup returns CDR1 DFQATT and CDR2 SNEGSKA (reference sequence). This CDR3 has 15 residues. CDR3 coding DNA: TGCAGTGCTAGTCTGAGAAACAGGGGAGGAACTGAAGCTTTCTTT. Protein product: CSASLRNRGGTEAFF.

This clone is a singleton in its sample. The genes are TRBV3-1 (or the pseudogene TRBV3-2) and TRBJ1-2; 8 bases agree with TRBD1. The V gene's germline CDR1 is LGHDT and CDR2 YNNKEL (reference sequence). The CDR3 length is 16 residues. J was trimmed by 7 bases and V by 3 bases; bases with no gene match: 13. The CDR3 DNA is TGTGCCAGCAGCCATTCTGGGGGGCAGGGGGCGCGTGGCTACACCTTC. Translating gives CASSHSGGQGARGYTF.

CDR3 in amino acids: CASRSVPGDTYEQYF. In DNA, the CDR3 is TGTGCCAGCAGGTCGGTCCCGGGAGACACCTACGAGCAGTACTTC. The rearrangement links TRBV11-2 to TRBJ2-7; tentative D call: TRBD2 (6 bases). Germline-derived CDR1 and CDR2 are SGHAT and FQNNGV. The CDR3 runs 15 residues. The V and J ends lost 6 bases and 2 bases respectively, with 17 bases between them.

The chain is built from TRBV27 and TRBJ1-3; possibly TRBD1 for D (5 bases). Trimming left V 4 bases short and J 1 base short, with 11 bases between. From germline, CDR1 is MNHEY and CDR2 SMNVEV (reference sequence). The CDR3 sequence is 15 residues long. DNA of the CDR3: TGTGCCAGCAGTTCGTGGGGGGGATCTGGAAACACCATATATTTT. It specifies CASSSWGGSGNTIYF.

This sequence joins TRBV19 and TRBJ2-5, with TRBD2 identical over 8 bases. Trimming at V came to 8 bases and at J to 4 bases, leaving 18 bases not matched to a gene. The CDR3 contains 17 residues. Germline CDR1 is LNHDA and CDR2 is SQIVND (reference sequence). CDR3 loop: CASSPMSGGFAAETQYF. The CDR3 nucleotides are TGTGCCAGTTCGCCCATGAGCGGGGGCTTTGCCGCAGAGACCCAGTACTTC. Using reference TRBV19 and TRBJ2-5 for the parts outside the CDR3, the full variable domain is DGGITQSPKYLFRKEGQNVTLSCEQNLNHDAMYWYRQDPGQGLRLIYYSQIVNDFQKGDIAEGYSVSREKKESFPLTVTSAQKNPTAFYLCASSPMSGGFAAETQYFGPGTRLLVL.

CDR3 in DNA: TGTGCCAGCAGCGTAGACTCAGGACTAGAACGCGAGCAGTACTTC. This translates into CASSVDSGLEREQYF. The chain couples TRBV5-4 to TRBJ2-7, with 7 bases that match TRBD2. Germline V gene sequence: CDR1 SGHNT, CDR2 YYREEE (reference sequence). V shed 4 bases and J 6 bases; nucleotides not matched to a gene: 13. There are 15 residues in the CDR3.

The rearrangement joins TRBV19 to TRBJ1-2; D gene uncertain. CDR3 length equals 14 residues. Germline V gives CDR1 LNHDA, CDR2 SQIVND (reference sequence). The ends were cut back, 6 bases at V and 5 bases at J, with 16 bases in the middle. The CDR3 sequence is CASRVGGYGYGYTF. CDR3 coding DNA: TGTGCCAGTAGGGTCGGAGGATATGGATATGGCTACACCTTC.

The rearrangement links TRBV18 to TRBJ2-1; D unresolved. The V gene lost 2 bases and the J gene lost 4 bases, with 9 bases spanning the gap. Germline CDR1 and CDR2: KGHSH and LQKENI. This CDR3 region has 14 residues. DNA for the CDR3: TGTGCCAGCTCACCAGGTCGGTCTTACAATGAGCAGTTCTTC. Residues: CASSPGRSYNEQFF. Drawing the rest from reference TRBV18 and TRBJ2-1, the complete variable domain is NAGVMQNPRHLVRRRGQEARLRCSPMKGHSHVYWYRQLPEEGLKFMVYLQKENIIDESGMPKERFSAEFPKEGPSILRIQQVVRGDSAAYFCASSPGRSYNEQFFGPGTRLTVL.

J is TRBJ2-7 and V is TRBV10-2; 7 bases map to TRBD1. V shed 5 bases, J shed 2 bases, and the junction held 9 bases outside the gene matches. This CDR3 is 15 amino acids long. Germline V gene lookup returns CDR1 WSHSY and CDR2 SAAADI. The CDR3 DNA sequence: TGCGCCAGCAGTATCAAGGGACAGTCCCCCTACGAGCAGTACTTC. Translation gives CASSIKGQSPYEQYF.

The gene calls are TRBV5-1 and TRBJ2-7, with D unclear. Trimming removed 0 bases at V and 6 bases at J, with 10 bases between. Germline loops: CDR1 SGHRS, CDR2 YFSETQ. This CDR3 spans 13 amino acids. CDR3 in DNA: TGCGCCAGCAGCTTGGAAATGTTGCGCGAGCAGTACTTC. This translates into CASSLEMLREQYF.

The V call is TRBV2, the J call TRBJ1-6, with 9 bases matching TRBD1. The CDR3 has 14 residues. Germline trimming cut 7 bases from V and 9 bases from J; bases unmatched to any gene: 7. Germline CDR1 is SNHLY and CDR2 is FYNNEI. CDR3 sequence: CASNMDRGISPLHF. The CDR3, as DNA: TGTGCCAGCAATATGGACAGGGGAATTTCACCCCTCCACTTT.

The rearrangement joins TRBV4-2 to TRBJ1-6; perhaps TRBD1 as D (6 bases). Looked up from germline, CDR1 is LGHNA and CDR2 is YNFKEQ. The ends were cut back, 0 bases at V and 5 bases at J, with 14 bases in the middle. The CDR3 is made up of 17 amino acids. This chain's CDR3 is CASSQEYRTENNSPLHF. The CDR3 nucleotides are TGTGCCAGCAGCCAAGAATACAGGACAGAAAATAATTCACCCCTCCACTTT.

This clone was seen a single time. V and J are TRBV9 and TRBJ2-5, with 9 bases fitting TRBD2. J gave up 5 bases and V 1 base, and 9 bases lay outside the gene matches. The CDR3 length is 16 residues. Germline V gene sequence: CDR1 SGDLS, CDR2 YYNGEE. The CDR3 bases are TGTGCCAGCAGCGTATGGGATAGCGGGAGTCGGGAGACCCAGTACTTC. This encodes CASSVWDSGSRETQYF.

The CDR3 spells CASSITAGAYNEQFF. The CDR3 nucleotides are TGTGCCAGTAGTATTACGGCGGGTGCCTACAATGAGCAGTTCTTC. V usage is TRBV19 and J usage is TRBJ2-1; tentatively, D is TRBD2 (5 bases). The CDR3 has 15 residues. Trimming pared 3 bases from V and 2 bases from J, leaving 11 bases between. Germline V lookup: CDR1 LNHDA, CDR2 SQIVND (reference sequence).

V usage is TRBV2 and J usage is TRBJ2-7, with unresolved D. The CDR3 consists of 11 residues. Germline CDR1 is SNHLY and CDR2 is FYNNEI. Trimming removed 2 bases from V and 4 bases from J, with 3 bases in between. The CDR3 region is CASSETYEQYF. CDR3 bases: TGTGCCAGCAGTGAAACTTACGAGCAGTACTTC.